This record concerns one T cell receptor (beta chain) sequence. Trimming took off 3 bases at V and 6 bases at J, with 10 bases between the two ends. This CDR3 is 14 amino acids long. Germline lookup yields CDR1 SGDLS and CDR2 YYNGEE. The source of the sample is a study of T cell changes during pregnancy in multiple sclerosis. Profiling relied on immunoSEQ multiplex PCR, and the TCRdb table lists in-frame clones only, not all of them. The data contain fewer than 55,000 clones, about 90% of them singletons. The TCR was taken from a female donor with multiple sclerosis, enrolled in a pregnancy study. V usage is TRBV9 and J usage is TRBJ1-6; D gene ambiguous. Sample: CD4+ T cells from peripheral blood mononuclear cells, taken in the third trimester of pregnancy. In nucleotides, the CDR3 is TGTGCCAGCAGCGCCCGACAAGTTAATTCACCCCTCCACTTT. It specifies CASSARQVNSPLHF.